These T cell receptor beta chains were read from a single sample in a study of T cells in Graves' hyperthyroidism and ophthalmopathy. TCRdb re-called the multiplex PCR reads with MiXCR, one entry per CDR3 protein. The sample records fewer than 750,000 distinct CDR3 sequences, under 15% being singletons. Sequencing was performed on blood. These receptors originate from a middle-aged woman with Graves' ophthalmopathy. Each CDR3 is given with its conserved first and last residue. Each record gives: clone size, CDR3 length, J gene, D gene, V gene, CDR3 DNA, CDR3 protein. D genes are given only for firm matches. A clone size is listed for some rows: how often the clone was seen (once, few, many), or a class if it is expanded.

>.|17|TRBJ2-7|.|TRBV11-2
TGTGCCAGCAGCTTAAGAGGGGACAATTACCCATCCTACGAGCAGTACTTC
CASSLRGDNYPSYEQYF
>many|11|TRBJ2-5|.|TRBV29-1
TGCAGCGTTGAAGATCCCGAGACCCAGTACTTC
CSVEDPETQYF
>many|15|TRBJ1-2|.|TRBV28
TGTGCCAGCAGTACGGGGACATTTCCTCATTATGGCTACACCTTC
CASSTGTFPHYGYTF
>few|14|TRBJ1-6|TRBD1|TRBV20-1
TGCAGTTCTGCCGGGACAGACTATAATTCACCCCTCCACTTT
CSSAGTDYNSPLHF
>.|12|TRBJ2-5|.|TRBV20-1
TGCAGTGCCAGGACCCCCCAAGAGACCCAGTACTTC
CSARTPQETQYF
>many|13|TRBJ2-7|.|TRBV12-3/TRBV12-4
TGTGCCAGCAGTTTTACGGGGGTCTACGAGCAGTACTTC
CASSFTGVYEQYF
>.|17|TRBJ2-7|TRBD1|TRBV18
TGTGCCAGCTCACCGCCAACGCCGGGACAGGGTAGCGACGAGCAGTACTTC
CASSPPTPGQGSDEQYF
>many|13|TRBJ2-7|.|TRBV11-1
TGTGCCAGCAGCTTAGAGGTGGGATTGGAGCAGTACTTC
CASSLEVGLEQYF
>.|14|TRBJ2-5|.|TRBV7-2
TGTGCCAGCAGCTCTAGTGCGCTTGCTGAGACCCAGTACTTC
CASSSSALAETQYF
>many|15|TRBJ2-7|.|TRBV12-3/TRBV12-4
TGTGCCAGCAGCCGCACCGGGAACAGGCCCTACGAGCAGTACTTC
CASSRTGNRPYEQYF
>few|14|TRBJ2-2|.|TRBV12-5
TGTGCTAGTGGCCCTAGGGTTCAAGCCGGGGAGCTGTTTTTT
CASGPRVQAGELFF
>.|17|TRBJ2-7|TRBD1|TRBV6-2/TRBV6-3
TGTGCCAGCAGTTACTCGCCCCCCGGGACAGTTCTTAACGAGCAGTACTTC
CASSYSPPGTVLNEQYF
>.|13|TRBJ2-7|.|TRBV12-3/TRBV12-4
TGTGCCAGCAGTTCCGCCCCCGACTACGAGCAGTACTTC
CASSSAPDYEQYF
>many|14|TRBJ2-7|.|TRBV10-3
TGTGCCATCAGTGAATTGTCAAGCTCCTACGAGCAGTACTTC
CAISELSSSYEQYF
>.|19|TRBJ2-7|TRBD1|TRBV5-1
TGCGCCAGCAGCTACCCTCGGGCCTGGACAGGCCCCCTGAGGAGTGAGCAGTACTTC
CASSYPRAWTGPLRSEQYF
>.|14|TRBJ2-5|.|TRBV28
TGTGCCAGCAGTTTCAGAGGGCAGCAAGAGACCCAGTACTTC
CASSFRGQQETQYF